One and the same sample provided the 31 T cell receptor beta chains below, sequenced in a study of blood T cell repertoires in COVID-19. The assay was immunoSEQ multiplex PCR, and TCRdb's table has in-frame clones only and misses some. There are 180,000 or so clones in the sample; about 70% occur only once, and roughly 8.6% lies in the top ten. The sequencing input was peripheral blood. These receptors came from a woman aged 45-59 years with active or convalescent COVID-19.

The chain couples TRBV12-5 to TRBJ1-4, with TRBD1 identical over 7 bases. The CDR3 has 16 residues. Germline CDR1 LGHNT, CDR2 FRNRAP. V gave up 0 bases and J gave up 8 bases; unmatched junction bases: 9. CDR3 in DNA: TGTGCTAGTGGTTTGGTAACTGCAGGGGGGATCGAAAAACTGTTTTTT. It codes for CASGLVTAGGIEKLFF.

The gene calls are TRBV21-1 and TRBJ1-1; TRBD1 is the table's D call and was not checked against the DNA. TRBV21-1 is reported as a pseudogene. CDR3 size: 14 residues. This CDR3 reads CASSKARGNTEAFF. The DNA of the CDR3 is TGTGCCAGCAGCAAAGCAAGGGGGAACACTGAAGCTTTCTTT.

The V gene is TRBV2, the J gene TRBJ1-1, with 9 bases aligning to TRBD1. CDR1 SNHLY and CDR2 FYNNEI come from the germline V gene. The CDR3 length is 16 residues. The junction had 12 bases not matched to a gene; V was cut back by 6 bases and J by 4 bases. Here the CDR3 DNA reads TGTGCCAGCAGGTTAGGGACAGGGTGGGTAGGCACTGAAGCTTTCTTT. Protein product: CASRLGTGWVGTEAFF. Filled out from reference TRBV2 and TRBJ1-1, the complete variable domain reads EPEVTQTPSHQVTQMGQEVILRCVPISNHLYFYWYRQILGQKVEFLVSFYNNEISEKSEIFDDQFSVERPDGSNFTLKIRSTKLEDSAMYFCASRLGTGWVGTEAFFGQGTRLTVV.

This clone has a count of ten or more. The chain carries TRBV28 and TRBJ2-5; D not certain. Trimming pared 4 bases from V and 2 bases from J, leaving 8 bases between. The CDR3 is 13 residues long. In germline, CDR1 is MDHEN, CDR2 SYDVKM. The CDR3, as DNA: TGTGCCAGCAGTTCCCCAGCGCAAGAGACCCAGTACTTC. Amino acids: CASSSPAQETQYF.

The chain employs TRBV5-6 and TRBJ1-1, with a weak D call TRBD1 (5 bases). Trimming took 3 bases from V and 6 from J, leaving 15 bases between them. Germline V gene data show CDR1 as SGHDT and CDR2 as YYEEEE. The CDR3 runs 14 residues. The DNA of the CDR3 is TGTGCCAGCAGCTCACCCTGGGGGGGGGCTGAAGCTTTCTTT. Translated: CASSSPWGGAEAFF. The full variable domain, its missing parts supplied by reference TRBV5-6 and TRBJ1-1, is DAGVTQSPTHLIKTRGQQVTLRCSPKSGHDTVSWYQQALGQGPQFIFQYYEEEERQRGNFPDRFSGHQFPNYSSELNVNALLLGDSALYLCASSSPWGGAEAFFGQGTRLTVV.

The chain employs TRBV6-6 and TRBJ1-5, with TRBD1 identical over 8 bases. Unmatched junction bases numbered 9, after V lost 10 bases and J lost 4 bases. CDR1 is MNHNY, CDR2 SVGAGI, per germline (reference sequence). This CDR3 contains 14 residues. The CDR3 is CATWDRSPNQPQHF. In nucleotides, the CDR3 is TGTGCCACCTGGGACAGGAGCCCGAATCAGCCCCAGCATTTT.

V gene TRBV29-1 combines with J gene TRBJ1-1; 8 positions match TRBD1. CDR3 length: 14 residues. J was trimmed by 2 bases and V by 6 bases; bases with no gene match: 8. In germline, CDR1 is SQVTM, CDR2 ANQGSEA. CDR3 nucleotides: TGCAGCGTACGACAGGGGCGCGTAAACACTGAAGCTTTCTTT. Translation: CSVRQGRVNTEAFF.

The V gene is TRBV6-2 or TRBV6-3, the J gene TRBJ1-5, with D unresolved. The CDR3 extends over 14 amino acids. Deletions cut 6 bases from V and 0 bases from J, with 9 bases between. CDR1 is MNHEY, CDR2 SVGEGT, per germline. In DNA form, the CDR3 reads TGTGCCAGCAGCCTGACACTTAGCAATCAGCCCCAGCATTTT. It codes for CASSLTLSNQPQHF.

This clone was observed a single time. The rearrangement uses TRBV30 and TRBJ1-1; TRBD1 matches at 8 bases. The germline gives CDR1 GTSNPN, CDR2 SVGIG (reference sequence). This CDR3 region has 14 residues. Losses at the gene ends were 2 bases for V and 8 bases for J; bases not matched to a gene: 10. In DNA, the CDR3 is TGTGCCTGGAGTTCCGGGACAGGAGGTCAGGAAGCTTTCTTT. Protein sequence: CAWSSGTGGQEAFF.

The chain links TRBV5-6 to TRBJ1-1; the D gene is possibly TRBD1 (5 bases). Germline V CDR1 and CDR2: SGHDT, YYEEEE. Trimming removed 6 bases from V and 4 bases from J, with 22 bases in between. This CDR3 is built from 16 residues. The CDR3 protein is CASTVFRTGEGTEAFF. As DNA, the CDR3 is TGTGCCAGCACCGTCTTTAGGACGGGGGAAGGCACTGAAGCTTTCTTT.

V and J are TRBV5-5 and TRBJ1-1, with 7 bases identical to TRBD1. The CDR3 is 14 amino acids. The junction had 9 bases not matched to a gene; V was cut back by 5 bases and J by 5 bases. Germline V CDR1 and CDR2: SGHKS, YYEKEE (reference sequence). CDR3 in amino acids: CASRLNRGETEAFF. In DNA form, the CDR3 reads TGTGCCAGCAGACTCAACAGGGGTGAAACTGAAGCTTTCTTT.

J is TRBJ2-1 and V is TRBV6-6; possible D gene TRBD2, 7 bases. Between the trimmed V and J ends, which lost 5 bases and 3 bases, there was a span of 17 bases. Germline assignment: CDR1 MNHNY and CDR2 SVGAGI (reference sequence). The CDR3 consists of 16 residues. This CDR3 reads CASSAGGAGSYNEQFF. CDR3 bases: TGTGCCAGCAGTGCTGGGGGGGCAGGGAGCTACAATGAGCAGTTCTTC.

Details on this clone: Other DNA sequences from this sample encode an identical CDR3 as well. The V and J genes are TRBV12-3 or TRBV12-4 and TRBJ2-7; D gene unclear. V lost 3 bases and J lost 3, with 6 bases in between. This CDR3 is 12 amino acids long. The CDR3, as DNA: TGTGCCAGCAGTTTTTCGGGCTACGAGCAGTACTTC. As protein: CASSFSGYEQYF.

The CDR3 DNA sequence: TGTGCCTCCCCACAGGGCCAGCCCCAGCATTTT. Translated: CASPQGQPQHF. The J gene is TRBJ1-5, the V gene TRBV30, with a weak D call TRBD1 (6 bases). Germline assignment: CDR1 GTSNPN and CDR2 SVGIG (reference sequence). This CDR3 comprises 11 residues. V dropped 7 bases and J dropped 7 bases, with 11 bases sitting between them.

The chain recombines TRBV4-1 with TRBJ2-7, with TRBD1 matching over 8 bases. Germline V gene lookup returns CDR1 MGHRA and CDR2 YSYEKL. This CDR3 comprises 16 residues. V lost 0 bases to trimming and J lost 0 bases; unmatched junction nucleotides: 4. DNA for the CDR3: TGCGCCAGCAGCCAAGATCGTCAGGGGGCCTCCTACGAGCAGTACTTC. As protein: CASSQDRQGASYEQYF.

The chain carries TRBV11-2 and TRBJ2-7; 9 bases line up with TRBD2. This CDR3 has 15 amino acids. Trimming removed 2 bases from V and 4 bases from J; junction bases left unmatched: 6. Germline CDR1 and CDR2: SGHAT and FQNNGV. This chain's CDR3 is CASSLTGTSLYEQYF. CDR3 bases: TGTGCCAGCAGCTTAACCGGGACTAGCTTGTACGAGCAGTACTTC.

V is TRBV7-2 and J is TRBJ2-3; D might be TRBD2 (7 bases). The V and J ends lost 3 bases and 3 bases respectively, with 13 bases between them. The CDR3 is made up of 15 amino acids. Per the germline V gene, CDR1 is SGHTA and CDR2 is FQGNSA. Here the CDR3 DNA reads TGTGCCAGCAGCTTCGGCGGGGGCCCGACAGATACGCAGTATTTT. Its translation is CASSFGGGPTDTQYF. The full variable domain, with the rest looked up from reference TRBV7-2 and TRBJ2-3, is GAGVSQSPSNKVTEKGKDVELRCDPISGHTALYWYRQSLGQGLEFLIYFQGNSAPDKSGLPSDRFSAERTGGSVSTLTIQRTQQEDSAVYLCASSFGGGPTDTQYFGPGTRLTVL.

The CDR3 DNA sequence: TGTGCCAGCAGCCTGACAGGGGGCACTGAAGCTTTCTTT. This gives the protein CASSLTGGTEAFF. V gene TRBV6-5 combines with J gene TRBJ1-1; 9 bases align to TRBD1. The V gene's germline CDR1 is MNHEY and CDR2 SVGAGI. V was pared by 6 bases and J by 4 bases, with 3 bases of the junction left unmatched. The CDR3 runs to 13 residues.

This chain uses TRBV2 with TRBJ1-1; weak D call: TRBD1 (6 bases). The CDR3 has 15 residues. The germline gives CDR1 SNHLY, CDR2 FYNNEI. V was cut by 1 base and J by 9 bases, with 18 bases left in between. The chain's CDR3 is CASSEEGWGPLQAFF. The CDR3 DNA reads TGTGCCAGCAGTGAAGAAGGCTGGGGGCCGCTACAAGCTTTCTTT. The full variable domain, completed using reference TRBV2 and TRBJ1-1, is EPEVTQTPSHQVTQMGQEVILRCVPISNHLYFYWYRQILGQKVEFLVSFYNNEISEKSEIFDDQFSVERPDGSNFTLKIRSTKLEDSAMYFCASSEEGWGPLQAFFGQGTRLTVV.

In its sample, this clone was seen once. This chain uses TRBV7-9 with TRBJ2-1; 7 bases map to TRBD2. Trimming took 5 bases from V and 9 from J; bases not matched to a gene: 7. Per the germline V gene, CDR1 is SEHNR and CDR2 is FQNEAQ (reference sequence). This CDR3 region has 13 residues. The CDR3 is CASSLTSAGEQFF. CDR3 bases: TGTGCCAGCAGCCTTACTAGCGCGGGTGAGCAGTTCTTC.

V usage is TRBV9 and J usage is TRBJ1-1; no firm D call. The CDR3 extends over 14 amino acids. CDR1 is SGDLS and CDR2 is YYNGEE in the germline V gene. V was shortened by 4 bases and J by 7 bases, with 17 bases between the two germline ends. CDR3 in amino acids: CASSRGGGNVEAFF. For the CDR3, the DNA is TGTGCCAGCAGCAGAGGAGGAGGGAATGTTGAAGCTTTCTTT.

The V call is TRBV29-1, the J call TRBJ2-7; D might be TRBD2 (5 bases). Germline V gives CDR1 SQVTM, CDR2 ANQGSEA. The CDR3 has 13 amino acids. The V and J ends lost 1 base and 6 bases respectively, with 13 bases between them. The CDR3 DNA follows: TGCAGCGTTGAAGCACAAGGGCGGGCCGAGCAGTACTTC. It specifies CSVEAQGRAEQYF.

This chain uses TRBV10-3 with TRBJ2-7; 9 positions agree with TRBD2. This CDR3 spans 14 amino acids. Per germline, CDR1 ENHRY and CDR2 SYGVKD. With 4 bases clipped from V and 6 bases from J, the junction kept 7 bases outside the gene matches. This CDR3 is CAISATAGGSEQYF. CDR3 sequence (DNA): TGTGCCATCAGTGCGACAGCGGGAGGAAGCGAGCAGTACTTC.

The CDR3 DNA follows: TGCGCCAGCAGCCAAGACGTCGCTAGCGGGGGGGATGAGCAGTTCTTC. Translation gives CASSQDVASGGDEQFF. The chain recombines TRBV4-3 with TRBJ2-1; 12 bases agree with TRBD2. The CDR3 length is 16 residues. Germline trimming cut 0 bases from V and 8 bases from J; bases unmatched to any gene: 5. The germline gives CDR1 LGHNA, CDR2 YSLEER.

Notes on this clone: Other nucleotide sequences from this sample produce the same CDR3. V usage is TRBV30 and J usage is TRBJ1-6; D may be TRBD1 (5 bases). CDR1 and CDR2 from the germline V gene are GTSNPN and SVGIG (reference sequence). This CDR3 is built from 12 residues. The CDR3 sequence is CAWDGVESPLHF. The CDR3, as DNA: TGTGCTTGGGACGGGGTGGAGTCACCCCTCCACTTT.

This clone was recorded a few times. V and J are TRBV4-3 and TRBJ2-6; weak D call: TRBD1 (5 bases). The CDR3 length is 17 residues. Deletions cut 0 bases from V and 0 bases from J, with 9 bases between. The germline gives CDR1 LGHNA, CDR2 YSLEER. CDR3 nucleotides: TGCGCCAGCAGCCAAGACCACAGGACCTCTGGGGCCAACGTCCTGACTTTC. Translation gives CASSQDHRTSGANVLTF.

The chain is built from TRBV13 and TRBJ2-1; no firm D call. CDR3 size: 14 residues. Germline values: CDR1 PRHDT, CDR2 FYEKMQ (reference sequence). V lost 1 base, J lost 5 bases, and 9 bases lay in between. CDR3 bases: TGTGCCAGCAGCTTAGACAGTAACGACAATGAGCAGTTCTTC. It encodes CASSLDSNDNEQFF.

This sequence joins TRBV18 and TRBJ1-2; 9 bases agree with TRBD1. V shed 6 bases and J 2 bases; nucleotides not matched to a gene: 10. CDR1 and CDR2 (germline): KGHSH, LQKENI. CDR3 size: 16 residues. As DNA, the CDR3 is TGTGCCAGCTCCCAGGGTGGGACAGGGATGAACTATGGCTACACCTTC. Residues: CASSQGGTGMNYGYTF.

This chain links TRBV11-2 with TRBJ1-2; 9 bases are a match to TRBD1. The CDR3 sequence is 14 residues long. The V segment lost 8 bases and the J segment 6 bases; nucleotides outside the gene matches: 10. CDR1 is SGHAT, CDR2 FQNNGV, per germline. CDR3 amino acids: CASGSWDRANGYTF. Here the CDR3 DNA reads TGTGCCAGCGGATCATGGGACAGGGCGAATGGCTACACCTTC.

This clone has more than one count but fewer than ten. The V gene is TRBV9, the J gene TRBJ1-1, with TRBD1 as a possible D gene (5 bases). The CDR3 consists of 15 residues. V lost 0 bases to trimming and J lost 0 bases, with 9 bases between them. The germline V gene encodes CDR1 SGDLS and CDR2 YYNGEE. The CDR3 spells CASSVEGRMNTEAFF. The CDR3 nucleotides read TGTGCCAGCAGCGTAGAGGGGCGGATGAACACTGAAGCTTTCTTT.

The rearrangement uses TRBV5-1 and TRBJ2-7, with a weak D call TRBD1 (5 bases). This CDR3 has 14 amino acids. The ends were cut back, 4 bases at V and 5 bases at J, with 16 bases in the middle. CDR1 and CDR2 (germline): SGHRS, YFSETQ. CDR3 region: CASSPFRAGHEQYF. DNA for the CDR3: TGCGCCAGCAGCCCTTTCAGGGCCGGCCACGAGCAGTACTTC.